The rows below give T cell receptor beta chains drawn from one sample of a study of T-cell reconstitution after alpha-beta-depleted transplantation in children. TCRdb reprocessed the PCR reads via MiXCR and lists one record per CDR3 protein. The sample holds about 640,000 distinct CDR3 sequences, around 17% seen once. Sequenced here: PBMCs from the stem cell graft donor, sampled from the stem cell graft. The receptor source for this set is a human donor who donated a stem cell graft to a child with acute myeloid leukemia. CDR3s include the opening cysteine and the closing phenylalanine or tryptophan. A D gene is named only where the DNA matches it firmly. A clone size is listed for some rows: how often the clone was seen (once, few, many), or a class if it is expanded.

D gene	clone size	J gene	V gene	CDR3 protein	CDR3 DNA
TRBD2	NA	TRBJ2-4	TRBV5-4	CASSLDSGGLHVTVAKNIQYF	TGTGCCAGCAGCTTGGATAGCGGGGGCCTTCATGTGACAGTAGCCAAAAACATTCAGTACTTC
TRBD1	NA	TRBJ1-5	TRBV4-2	CASSEGQGDQPQHF	TGTGCCAGCAGCGAGGGACAGGGGGATCAGCCCCAGCATTTT
NA	many	TRBJ2-5	TRBV6-5	CASSLSRRETQYF	TGTGCCAGCAGCCTGTCGAGGCGGGAGACCCAGTACTTC
TRBD1	NA	TRBJ2-2	TRBV29-1	CSVLLGQGARTAGELFF	TGCAGCGTTCTATTGGGACAGGGGGCGAGGACCGCCGGGGAGCTGTTTTTT
NA	many	TRBJ2-3	TRBV29-1	CSVRRNTGPDTQYF	TGCAGCGTCCGAAGGAATACAGGGCCCGATACGCAGTATTTT
NA	many	TRBJ1-5	TRBV20-1	CSARDIRTDSNQPQHF	TGCAGTGCTAGAGACATTAGGACTGATAGCAATCAGCCCCAGCATTTT
TRBD1	NA	TRBJ2-5	TRBV29-1	CSAGPGQGKGAQYF	TGCAGCGCTGGCCCGGGACAGGGTAAAGGGGCCCAGTACTTC
TRBD1	many	TRBJ1-2	TRBV20-1	CSASQQGVVGYTF	TGCAGTGCTAGCCAACAGGGGGTGGTTGGCTACACCTTC
NA	NA	TRBJ1-4	TRBV5-1	CASSLAMAGALFF	TGCGCCAGCAGCTTGGCGATGGCCGGGGCACTGTTTTTT
NA	NA	TRBJ2-3	TRBV28	CASRVSGDDTQYF	TGTGCCAGCAGGGTTTCAGGGGATGATACGCAGTATTTT
NA	many	TRBJ1-1	TRBV6-5	CASSYSTGLGGAFF	TGTGCCAGCAGTTACTCGACGGGTTTAGGGGGGGCTTTCTTT
NA	NA	TRBJ1-1	TRBV20-1	CSARDGDGGTEAFF	TGCAGTGCTAGAGATGGAGACGGGGGCACTGAAGCTTTCTTT
NA	NA	TRBJ2-3	TRBV28	CCTRGRTDTQYF	TGTTGTACAAGAGGGAGGACAGATACGCAGTATTTT
NA	many	TRBJ2-7	TRBV29-1	CSGLQGGEQYF	TGCAGCGGCCTACAAGGAGGCGAGCAGTACTTC
NA	many	TRBJ1-3	TRBV10-2	CASSEIRVLDTIYF	TGCGCCAGCAGTGAGATACGGGTGTTAGACACCATATATTTT
NA	few	TRBJ2-5	TRBV6-9	CASADPQKATKETQYF	TGTGCCAGCGCCGACCCTCAGAAAGCAACTAAAGAGACCCAGTACTTC
NA	few	TRBJ1-1	TRBV5-1	CASSSSTEAFF	TGCGCCAGCAGCTCCTCCACTGAAGCTTTCTTT
TRBD1	few	TRBJ1-6	TRBV12-3/TRBV12-4	CASSFGTVNSPLHF	TGTGCCAGCAGTTTTGGGACAGTGAATTCACCCCTCCACTTT
NA	few	TRBJ2-5	TRBV27	CASSPLTTQETQYF	TGTGCCAGCAGTCCACTAACAACCCAAGAGACCCAGTACTTC
TRBD1	few	TRBJ2-7	TRBV15	CATSLIDRGPYEQYF	TGTGCCACCAGCCTAATCGACAGGGGGCCCTACGAGCAGTACTTC
NA	few	TRBJ2-7	TRBV13	CASSWGRSSEQYF	TGTGCCAGCAGCTGGGGGCGTAGTTCCGAGCAGTACTTC
TRBD1	few	TRBJ2-2	TRBV7-7	CASSVGTGRNTGELFF	TGTGCCAGCAGCGTCGGGACAGGCCGGAACACCGGGGAGCTGTTTTTT
TRBD1	few	TRBJ2-2	TRBV12-3/TRBV12-4	CASSFRTGEGTGELFF	TGTGCCAGCAGTTTTAGGACAGGGGAGGGAACCGGGGAGCTGTTTTTT
NA	many	TRBJ2-3	TRBV29-1	CSVEGHTTGDTQYF	TGCAGCGTTGAAGGGCATACTACGGGGGATACGCAGTATTTT
NA	NA	TRBJ1-1	TRBV21-1	CASSKEEGTEAFF	TGTGCCAGCAGCAAAGAGGAAGGCACTGAAGCTTTCTTT
TRBD2	many	TRBJ2-7	TRBV29-1	CTGREQYF	TGCACCGGGAGGGAGCAGTACTTC
TRBD1	many	TRBJ2-5	TRBV20-1	CSANQGARETQYF	TGCAGTGCTAATCAGGGGGCGAGGGAGACCCAGTACTTC
NA	many	TRBJ1-1	TRBV20-1	CSARSGWGRLNTEAFF	TGCAGTGCTAGAAGTGGGTGGGGCAGGCTGAACACTGAAGCTTTCTTT
NA	many	TRBJ2-7	TRBV7-2	CASSLLASGATYEQYF	TGTGCCAGCAGCTTACTAGCATCGGGGGCAACCTACGAGCAGTACTTC
TRBD1	few	TRBJ1-2	TRBV20-1	CSARDNRGSNYGYTF	TGCAGTGCTAGAGACAACAGGGGATCAAACTATGGCTACACCTTC
NA	many	TRBJ1-1	TRBV13	CASSVRQTNTEAFF	TGTGCCAGCAGCGTTCGACAGACGAACACTGAAGCCTTCTTT
TRBD1	many	TRBJ1-2	TRBV20-1	CSARSGQGNGYTF	TGCAGTGCTAGGTCCGGACAGGGGAATGGCTACACCTTC
NA	NA	TRBJ1-5	TRBV15	CATSRASGSHQPQHF	TGTGCCACCAGCAGAGCTTCAGGGAGTCATCAGCCCCAGCATTTT
TRBD1	NA	TRBJ1-2	TRBV12-3/TRBV12-4	CASSYGQGGSYGYTF	TGTGCCAGCAGTTACGGACAGGGAGGCAGCTATGGCTACACCTTC
NA	NA	TRBJ2-2	TRBV7-6	CASSLSWDTGELFF	TGTGCCAGCAGCTTAAGTTGGGACACCGGGGAGCTGTTTTTT
NA	few	TRBJ1-5	TRBV27	CASSLYSDQPQHF	TGTGCCAGCAGTTTATATTCGGATCAGCCCCAGCATTTT
NA	NA	TRBJ2-1	TRBV9	CASSVGGFSSYNEQFF	TGTGCCAGCAGCGTAGGGGGCTTCAGCTCCTACAATGAGCAGTTCTTC
NA	few	TRBJ2-5	TRBV28	CASSRQLHQETQYF	TGTGCCAGCAGTAGACAGCTACACCAAGAGACCCAGTACTTC
NA	many	TRBJ2-1	TRBV12-3/TRBV12-4	CASSLARGSYNEQFF	TGTGCCAGCAGTTTAGCCAGGGGCTCCTACAATGAGCAGTTCTTC
TRBD1	NA	TRBJ1-3	TRBV7-2	CASSFSTGTSGNTIYF	TGTGCCAGCAGCTTCTCGACAGGGACCTCTGGAAACACCATATATTTT
TRBD1	many	TRBJ2-1	TRBV7-9	CASSDTGQINEQFF	TGTGCCAGCAGCGACACGGGACAGATCAATGAGCAGTTCTTC
NA	many	TRBJ2-1	TRBV10-3	CAISSGYSYNEQFF	TGTGCCATCAGCAGCGGGTACTCCTACAATGAGCAGTTCTTC
TRBD2	many	TRBJ2-3	TRBV20-1	CSAQLAGAPATQYF	TGCAGTGCTCAACTAGCGGGGGCCCCAGCTACGCAGTATTTT
TRBD1	few	TRBJ1-3	TRBV5-1	CASSLWDSSGNTIYF	TGCGCCAGCAGCTTGTGGGACAGCTCTGGAAACACCATATATTTT
NA	NA	TRBJ2-1	TRBV7-8	CASSAGGWGLQGDEQFF	TGTGCCAGCAGCGCAGGAGGGTGGGGACTCCAGGGTGATGAGCAGTTCTTC
NA	NA	TRBJ1-2	TRBV10-3	CAIRRDSAFYGYTF	TGTGCCATCAGAAGGGACTCCGCTTTCTATGGCTACACCTTC
TRBD1	many	TRBJ1-1	TRBV5-1	CASSAGQANTEAFF	TGCGCCAGCAGCGCTGGACAGGCGAACACTGAAGCTTTCTTT
NA	NA	TRBJ2-1	TRBV6-5	CASSYGTRREQFF	TGTGCCAGCAGTTACGGGACCCGCAGGGAGCAGTTCTTC
NA	many	TRBJ2-1	TRBV7-2	CASSLEDRLYNEQFF	TGTGCCAGCAGCTTAGAGGACAGACTATACAATGAGCAGTTCTTC
NA	many	TRBJ2-1	TRBV6-1	CASSQAQGRGAYNEQFF	TGTGCCAGCAGCCAAGCACAGGGAAGGGGGGCCTACAATGAGCAGTTCTTC
TRBD1	few	TRBJ2-1	TRBV2	CASRHRDRGAYNEQFF	TGTGCCAGCAGACACCGGGACAGAGGCGCCTACAATGAGCAGTTCTTC
TRBD2	NA	TRBJ2-3	TRBV11-1	CASSLNPIAGREDTQYF	TGTGCCAGCAGCTTAAATCCGATAGCGGGGAGAGAAGATACGCAGTATTTT
TRBD1	few	TRBJ1-1	TRBV5-6	CASSLQGAIAEAFF	TGTGCCAGCAGCTTACAGGGGGCTATCGCTGAAGCTTTCTTT
NA	NA	TRBJ2-1	TRBV7-6	CASSSLKPGPYNEQFF	TGTGCCAGCAGCTCCCTCAAACCGGGACCGTACAATGAGCAGTTCTTC
NA	NA	TRBJ1-2	TRBV7-2	CASSRTTREGYTF	TGTGCCAGCAGCCGGACAACCAGGGAAGGCTACACCTTC
NA	few	TRBJ2-1	TRBV24-1	CATSSTRSSYNEQFF	TGTGCCACCAGCTCGACCAGGAGCTCCTACAATGAGCAGTTCTTC
TRBD1	many	TRBJ2-7	TRBV20-1	CSARDTYGDRVYEQYF	TGCAGTGCTAGAGATACCTACGGGGACAGGGTCTACGAGCAGTACTTC